This T cell receptor beta chain comes out of a study of blood T cell repertoires in COVID-19. This CDR3 has 15 residues. V was clipped by 6 bases and J by 4 bases, with 17 bases between them. In germline, CDR1 is LGHNT, CDR2 FRNRAP. Measured with immunoSEQ multiplex PCR; TCRdb has only the in-frame clones, and not every one. Among 90,000 to 120,000 clones listed, roughly 90% were seen once. The sequenced material came from peripheral blood. The TCR was taken from a man between 70 and 80 years old with acute or convalescent COVID-19. The chain recombines TRBV12-5 with TRBJ2-3; D unresolved. The CDR3, as DNA: TGTGCTAGTGGCCTAGACCGCCTAGTATCAGATACGCAGTATTTT. Translation gives CASGLDRLVSDTQYF.